This T cell receptor beta chain was sequenced during a study of blood T cell repertoires in COVID-19 (dated by TCRdb to 2018 to 2021). With respect to the entire study: Samples covering the acute and convalescent phases of COVID-19 were provided by collaborators in the United States, Italy and Spain. Deeply sampled blood TCRbeta repertoires from subjects exposed to, actively infected with, or recovered from COVID-19 were included in the dataset. HLA class I and class II types, where available, came from metadata supplied by the sample provider rather than from assay-based typing. Sample metadata almost always included a de-identified subject ID, COVID-19 status, age in years and sex. The material from the prospective study consisted of cDNA or gDNA derived from T cells, B-cell-depleted T cells, or PBMCs. The samples were drawn from two sources: the first 160 participants of the ongoing ImmuneRACE study, and 950 to 1,500 subjects contributed by 6 global collaborators. The repertoires were released in a freely available public database meant as a resource for research on the immune response to SARS-CoV-2.

Study-level results and caveats: Clinical and demographic metadata were provided uncurated, with the amount varying by source and participant.

In the case of this clone: Its antigen is not yet known. It has no much larger one-base neighbor in the sample; base qualities were not kept.

The immunoSEQ Assay, a bias-controlled multiplex PCR, was used to amplify TCRbeta CDR3 regions from genomic DNA. On the study's bioinformatics: The number of nucleated cells in each sample was estimated from the amplification of reference gene primers within the assay. To quantify the absolute abundance of each unique TCRbeta CDR3 rearrangement, sequence reads were collapsed and filtered. For each sample, productive Simpson clonality was calculated by taking the square root of Simpson's diversity index across productive rearrangements. TCRdb provides this immuneACCESS table in a form limited to in-frame rearrangements. Some clones are lacking; in checked studies, under half of them reflect an unresolved V gene, and why the rest are absent is not known. V, J and clone size are those of that table, while D and trimming were read from the DNA. This sample comprises roughly 290,000 clones, about 86% of them detected only once. The ten top clones hold roughly 14% of the sample.

At one collaborating source in Seattle, patients were enrolled during active infection and were followed longitudinally through the course of disease. Whole blood was collected in K2EDTA tubes by collaborating institutions according to the institutions' own protocols. For TCRbeta analysis, collaborators shipped samples in one of three forms: frozen whole blood, isolated PBMCs, or DNA extracted from either of those sample types. Inclusive of the bounding cysteine and phenylalanine, the CDR3 is 11 residues long. Left in the record is the CDR3 DNA by itself, 33 bases read in frame from the first base. The CDR1 and CDR2 encoded by the germline V gene are MGHDK and SYGVNS. The trim is 6 bases for V and 3 bases for J, with a gap of 6 bases between the germline ends.

Specimen: peripheral blood. This TCR was recovered from a person between 65 and 79 years old with COVID-19, enrolled during active disease. The receptor chain draws on TRBV25-1 and TRBJ2-7, with a weak D call of TRBD1 (6 bases match). The DNA reads as follows: TGTGCCAGCAGACAGGGCTACGAGCAGTACTTC. This yields the protein CASRQGYEQYF.